This T cell receptor beta chain was obtained from a study of graft-versus-host responses after intestinal transplantation. In the study overall: Among the recipients, transplants were multivisceral, liver-intestinal, or isolated intestinal. Study results and caveats: Peak GvH clone levels in circulation were associated with early post-transplant HvG declines. Recipient marrow held GvH clones, some first seen in ileum or blood.

Of note for this clone: Its specificity is not known.

Measured with immunoSEQ multiplex PCR; TCRdb has only the in-frame clones, and not every one. There are about 86,000 clones in the sample; 88% occur only once, and 0.28% lies in the top ten. The CDR3 length is 14 residues. Deletions cut 2 bases from V and 0 bases from J, with 8 bases between. Germline CDR1 and CDR2: SGHNT and YENEEA. V usage is TRBV11-3 and J usage is TRBJ2-7, with TRBD1 as a possible D gene (5 bases). This receptor was obtained from a human donor who was the organ donor for an intestinal transplant. Specimen: unstimulated CD4+ T cells sorted from spleen or lymph node cells, collected before transplant. Here the CDR3 reads CASSLLDSSYEQYF. CDR3 nucleotides: TGTGCCAGCAGCTTACTTGACAGCTCCTACGAGCAGTACTTC.